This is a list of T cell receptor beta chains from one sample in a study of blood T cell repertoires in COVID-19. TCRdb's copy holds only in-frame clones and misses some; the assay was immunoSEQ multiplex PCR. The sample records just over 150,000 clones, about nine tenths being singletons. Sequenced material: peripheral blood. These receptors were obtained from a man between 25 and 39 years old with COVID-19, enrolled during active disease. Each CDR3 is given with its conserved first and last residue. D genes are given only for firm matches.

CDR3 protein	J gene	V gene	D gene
CASSPPFQDRVLTNGYTF	TRBJ1-2	TRBV4-2	TRBD1
CASSPLPGGTDTQYF	TRBJ2-3	TRBV7-6	NA
CASRWGQGFRETQYF	TRBJ2-5	TRBV5-5	TRBD1
CASSSRSINVYEQYF	TRBJ2-7	TRBV6-5	NA
CASSTRRTGGVNYGYTF	TRBJ1-2	TRBV19	TRBD1
CASSPSPRQGANVNTEAFF	TRBJ1-1	TRBV27	TRBD1
CASGFSHQADTNSPLHF	TRBJ1-6	TRBV12-5	NA
CASSQQGSRGYTF	TRBJ1-2	TRBV6-6	NA
CSATDTGELFF	TRBJ2-2	TRBV20-1	NA
CASSFAGDSYEQYF	TRBJ2-7	TRBV7-2	TRBD2
CASSLRDRGQPQHF	TRBJ1-5	TRBV7-2	TRBD1
CASSLEVDTEAFF	TRBJ1-1	TRBV5-6	NA
CASSRTGGTTNTEAFF	TRBJ1-1	TRBV2	TRBD1
CASSSGTGGRNIQYF	TRBJ2-4	TRBV6-2/TRBV6-3	TRBD1
CASTTFPYGYTF	TRBJ1-2	TRBV28	NA
CASQLAGGVDTQYF	TRBJ2-3	TRBV19	TRBD2
CASSVDRGDSPLHF	TRBJ1-6	TRBV9	TRBD1
CATSAPGGHYGYTF	TRBJ1-2	TRBV24-1	NA
CAIRGDSSGNTIYF	TRBJ1-3	TRBV10-3	NA
CASSRSEGLTDTQYF	TRBJ2-3	TRBV27	NA
CASSEPGQGKNYGYTF	TRBJ1-2	TRBV6-1	TRBD1
CAITPSQGKNTGELFF	TRBJ2-2	TRBV10-3	NA
CASSISVEAFF	TRBJ1-1	TRBV19	NA
CASSVVWDKNTEAFF	TRBJ1-1	TRBV27	NA